These 19 T cell receptor beta chains originate from one sample sequenced in a study of OX40 agonist ivuxolimab in advanced cancers. The data were produced by immunoSEQ multiplex PCR, yet TCRdb's version contains in-frame clones alone and is incomplete. Found here are about 19,000 clones, around nine tenths of them singletons; the top ten hold about 50%. Sequenced here: CD4+ or CD8+ T cells sorted from blood, sampled in a trial of the OX40 agonist ivuxolimab. These receptors all come from an adult with an advanced solid tumor such as melanoma, head and neck, liver or kidney cancer.

The V and J genes are TRBV6-5 and TRBJ2-3, with 7 bases that match TRBD2. This CDR3 has 15 amino acids. In germline, CDR1 is MNHEY, CDR2 SVGAGI. With V trimmed by 6 bases and J by 1 base, 7 bases remained unmatched. The CDR3 DNA reads TGTGCCAGCAGCTGGACTAGTGATGGCACAGATACGCAGTATTTT. The encoded protein is CASSWTSDGTDTQYF.

The V gene is TRBV29-1, the J gene TRBJ1-1; a weak D match, TRBD1 (5 bases). Germline V gives CDR1 SQVTM, CDR2 ANQGSEA. V lost 7 bases to trimming and J lost 0 bases, with 9 bases between them. The length of the CDR3 is 12 residues. The CDR3 nucleotides read TGCAGCGCCAAGACAGTGAACACTGAAGCTTTCTTT. This encodes CSAKTVNTEAFF.

The V call is TRBV5-1, the J call TRBJ2-7; 9 nucleotides agree with TRBD1. The trim removed 4 bases at V and 6 bases at J, leaving 11 bases unmatched. Looked up from germline, CDR1 is SGHRS and CDR2 is YFSETQ. This CDR3 comprises 15 residues. CDR3 DNA sequence: TGCGCCAGCAGCCGGACCGGGACAGGGACTCGCGAGCAGTACTTC. This gives the protein CASSRTGTGTREQYF. The variable domain in full, completed from reference TRBV5-1 and TRBJ2-7, reads KAGVTQTPRYLIKTRGQQVTLSCSPISGHRSVSWYQQTPGQGLQFLFEYFSETQRNKGNFPGRFSGRQFSNSRSEMNVSTLELGDSALYLCASSRTGTGTREQYFGPGTRLTVT.

The J gene is TRBJ2-1, the V gene TRBV4-3; TRBD1 is a possible D gene (5 bases). V shed 0 bases and J shed 2 bases, with 11 bases lying between them. CDR1 is LGHNA, CDR2 YSLEER, per germline. The CDR3 sequence is 16 residues long. CDR3 sequence: CASSQDRDLPYNEQFF. CDR3 sequence (DNA): TGCGCCAGCAGCCAAGACAGGGATCTCCCCTACAATGAGCAGTTCTTC.

The V call is TRBV9, the J call TRBJ2-2; TRBD2 is a possible D gene (6 bases). The CDR3 has 16 amino acids. Germline V gene lookup returns CDR1 SGDLS and CDR2 YYNGEE. Trimming pared 3 bases from V and 4 bases from J, leaving 16 bases between. This chain's CDR3 is CASSAGGPAGTGELFF. The CDR3 region has the DNA TGTGCCAGCAGCGCCGGGGGACCCGCGGGCACCGGGGAGCTGTTTTTT.

The chain joins TRBV4-3 to TRBJ2-7; 11 nucleotides align to TRBD2. Germline loops: CDR1 LGHNA, CDR2 YSLEER. The CDR3 is 15 residues long. V lost 3 bases, J lost 1 base, and 2 bases stayed unmatched. In DNA, the CDR3 is TGCGCCAGCAGCCAGATAGCGGGAGGGTCCTACGAGCAGTACTTC. Its protein product is CASSQIAGGSYEQYF.

The chain carries TRBV11-3 and TRBJ2-3; TRBD2 is a possible D gene (5 bases). The CDR3 extends over 17 amino acids. The V end lost 1 base, the J end lost 4 bases, and 18 bases lay between the germline ends. The germline CDR1 and CDR2 sequences are SGHNT and YENEEA. The CDR3 is CASSLGQRRASSDTQYF. The CDR3 DNA follows: TGTGCCAGCAGCTTAGGCCAGCGGCGAGCCAGCTCAGATACGCAGTATTTT.

DNA of the CDR3: TGTGCCAGCAGCTTGGCCTGGGGGGATGAGCAGTTCTTC. It is translated as CASSLAWGDEQFF. The V call is TRBV5-4, the J call TRBJ2-1, with D perhaps TRBD2 (6 bases). Trimming stripped 0 bases from V and 8 bases from J, with 9 bases between. The CDR3 runs 13 residues. Germline V CDR1 and CDR2: SGHNT, YYREEE (reference sequence).

CDR3 nucleotides: TGCGCCAGCAGCCAGACAGGGAAGTGGCGTAACTACAATGAGCAGTTCTTC. It translates to CASSQTGKWRNYNEQFF. The chain recombines TRBV4-1 with TRBJ2-1, with 7 nucleotides matching TRBD1. This CDR3 comprises 17 residues. Looked up from germline, CDR1 is MGHRA and CDR2 is YSYEKL. Trimming removed 3 bases from V and 3 bases from J; junction bases left unmatched: 11.

J is TRBJ2-2 and V is TRBV5-4; 9 positions agree with TRBD1. Germline assignment: CDR1 SGHNT and CDR2 YYREEE (reference sequence). Losses at the gene ends were 4 bases for V and 5 bases for J; bases not matched to a gene: 6. CDR3 length: 15 residues. CDR3 nucleotide sequence: TGTGCCAGCAGCGTGACAGGGGGAAGGACCGGGGAGCTGTTTTTT. Amino acid sequence: CASSVTGGRTGELFF.

This clone was recorded only once. The rearrangement joins TRBV25-1 to TRBJ2-7, with 7 bases identical to TRBD2. CDR1 MGHDK and CDR2 SYGVNS come from the germline V gene. Germline trimming cut 6 bases from V and 3 bases from J; bases unmatched to any gene: 2. The CDR3 totals 12 residues. DNA for the CDR3: TGTGCCAGCAGGGGAGGGTTCTACGAGCAGTACTTC. Encoded protein: CASRGGFYEQYF.

The chain carries TRBV13 and TRBJ2-5, with a possible D match to TRBD2 (6 bases). From germline, CDR1 is PRHDT and CDR2 FYEKMQ (reference sequence). V dropped 3 bases and J dropped 5 bases, with 19 bases sitting between them. The CDR3 covers 16 residues. The chain's CDR3 is CASSLNAGRLGETQYF. In DNA form, the CDR3 reads TGTGCCAGCAGCTTGAATGCGGGGAGGCTTGGCGAGACCCAGTACTTC.

The chain carries TRBV9 and TRBJ2-3; 10 nucleotides agree with TRBD1. V lost 0 bases, J lost 2 bases, and 18 bases stayed unmatched. The CDR3 covers 21 residues. CDR1 is SGDLS and CDR2 is YYNGEE in the germline V gene. CDR3 sequence: CASSVARGQGGTLDFTDTQYF. In nucleotides, the CDR3 is TGTGCCAGCAGCGTAGCTAGAGGACAGGGGGGGACCCTTGACTTCACAGATACGCAGTATTTT.

This clone was detected only a few times. The genes are TRBV7-9 and TRBJ2-3; 12 bases fit TRBD2. From germline, CDR1 is SEHNR and CDR2 FQNEAQ (reference sequence). This CDR3 contains 16 residues. The J segment lost 5 bases and the V segment lost 3 bases, leaving 6 bases of the junction unmatched. The CDR3 loop reads CASSFPPGLAGDTQYF. DNA for the CDR3: TGTGCCAGCAGCTTCCCCCCGGGACTAGCGGGAGATACGCAGTATTTT. Supplemented by reference TRBV7-9 and TRBJ2-3, the full variable domain reads DTGVSQNPRHKITKRGQNVTFRCDPISEHNRLYWYRQTLGQGPEFLTYFQNEAQLEKSRLLSDRFSAERPKGSFSTLEIQRTEQGDSAMYLCASSFPPGLAGDTQYFGPGTRLTVL.

The chain combines TRBV19 with TRBJ2-5; TRBD1 matches 7 bases. Judging by the DNA end, TRBJ2-7 fits better; the J call may be wrong. The CDR3 has 14 amino acids. Germline CDR1 is LNHDA and CDR2 is SQIVND (reference sequence). CDR3 DNA: TGTGCCAGTAGTATAGGGGCTACAGGGGTCGAGCAGTACTTC. Encoded protein: CASSIGATGVEQYF.

The rearrangement links TRBV4-3 to TRBJ2-2, with a weak D call TRBD1 (5 bases). This CDR3 has 17 amino acids. V was cut by 0 bases and J by 7 bases, with 18 bases left in between. CDR1 and CDR2 (germline): LGHNA, YSLEER. The CDR3 sequence is CASSQEMVGWGIGELFF. The CDR3 nucleotides are TGCGCCAGCAGCCAAGAGATGGTGGGATGGGGCATCGGGGAGCTGTTTTTT.

The rearrangement uses TRBV28 and TRBJ1-1; 7 nucleotides agree with TRBD1. Trimming took 8 bases from V and 4 from J; bases not matched to a gene: 10. Germline V gives CDR1 MDHEN, CDR2 SYDVKM. The CDR3 has 14 amino acids. DNA for the CDR3: TGTGCCAGCGGGGATCAGGGGGGCGCCACTGAAGCTTTCTTT. This sequence encodes CASGDQGGATEAFF.

The gene calls are TRBV4-3 and TRBJ2-5; 8 bases agree with TRBD2. With V trimmed by 3 bases and J by 3 bases, 3 bases remained unmatched. This CDR3 contains 14 residues. CDR1 and CDR2 from the germline V gene are LGHNA and YSLEER. CDR3 protein: CASSHRAGEETQYF. CDR3 DNA sequence: TGCGCCAGCAGCCACCGAGCGGGGGAAGAGACCCAGTACTTC.

This clone has more than one count but fewer than ten. The V and J genes are TRBV7-9 and TRBJ1-1; no clear D. Trimming shortened V by 2 bases and J by 7 bases, and 8 bases separated the two germline ends. The germline gives CDR1 SEHNR, CDR2 FQNEAQ (reference sequence). The CDR3 consists of 12 residues. The CDR3 is CASSLMTVEAFF. For the CDR3, the DNA is TGTGCCAGCAGCTTAATGACTGTTGAAGCTTTCTTT. Using reference TRBV7-9 and TRBJ1-1 for the parts outside the CDR3, the full variable domain is DTGVSQNPRHKITKRGQNVTFRCDPISEHNRLYWYRQTLGQGPEFLTYFQNEAQLEKSRLLSDRFSAERPKGSFSTLEIQRTEQGDSAMYLCASSLMTVEAFFGQGTRLTVV.